This T cell receptor (beta chain) was documented in a study of cytomegalovirus exposure and HLA in healthy donors. Overall study results and limits: TCR beta V- and J-gene trimming was later associated with a missense DCLRE1C variant.

In the PCR, 60 Vbeta and 13 Jbeta primers were used. Authors' data handling: Later, an analysis found roughly 80 million unique TCR beta chains, and approximately 10 million of these were shared. TCRdb's table, derived via immunoSEQ multiplex PCR, lists solely in-frame clones and lacks some. D and trimming were read from the DNA, whereas the V and J calls and clone size are those reported in that table. The table has about 140,000 clones, about three fifths seen once. This CDR3 is 17 amino acids long. Losses at the gene ends were 1 base for V and 4 bases for J; bases not matched to a gene: 9. Germline V gives CDR1 MGHDK, CDR2 SYGVNS. The table lists this clone with a count of one. What it binds is not known.

The sample taken for sequencing was PBMCs. The sequence came from a male donor in good health and CMV-seronegative. This chain connects TRBV25-1 to TRBJ2-2, with TRBD1 matching 7 bases. CDR3 DNA: TGTGCCAGCAGTGAATTATTTCCCGACAGGGCCACCGGGGAGCTGTTTTTT. Translated, it gives CASSELFPDRATGELFF.